The 25 T cell receptor beta chains listed next were all sequenced from one sample in a study. Tregs were sorted as CD4+CD25+CD127-/low cells. Each CDR3 protein gets one entry after TCRdb re-called the 5' RACE reads with MiXCR. The table records under 65,000 distinct CDR3 sequences, less than 25% of them present only once. The sample consisted of tumor-infiltrating Tregs sorted from the breast tumor. These receptors all stem from a female donor with breast cancer.

This clonotype appeared a few times. The V and J genes are TRBV12-3 or TRBV12-4 and TRBJ1-1, with a possible D match to TRBD1 (5 bases). Trimming took off 2 bases at V and 3 bases at J, with 13 bases between the two ends. The CDR3 consists of 15 residues. The CDR3 reads CASSLSGGGDTEAFF. CDR3 DNA: TGTGCCAGCAGTTTATCGGGCGGGGGGGACACTGAAGCTTTCTTT.

This clonotype was detected only a few times. The chain carries TRBV5-1 and TRBJ2-7; 8 bases are a match to TRBD2. The CDR3 consists of 15 residues. CDR1 and CDR2 (germline): SGHRS, YFSETQ. With V trimmed by 0 bases and J by 3 bases, 5 bases remained unmatched. CDR3 in amino acids: CASSLDGGGNYEQYF. The CDR3 DNA reads TGCGCCAGCAGCTTGGATGGCGGGGGGAACTACGAGCAGTACTTC.

The rearrangement links TRBV7-2 to TRBJ2-1; 7 positions agree with TRBD2. CDR1 SGHTA and CDR2 FQGNSA come from the germline V gene. The CDR3 is 15 residues long. V was pared by 2 bases and J by 5 bases, with 6 bases of the junction left unmatched. DNA for the CDR3: TGTGCCAGCAGCTTAAGGAGGACTAGAAACAATGAGCAGTTCTTC. Encoded protein: CASSLRRTRNNEQFF. Looking up the rest from reference TRBV7-2 and TRBJ2-1 gives the full variable domain: GAGVSQSPSNKVTEKGKDVELRCDPISGHTALYWYRQSLGQGLEFLIYFQGNSAPDKSGLPSDRFSAERTGGSVSTLTIQRTQQEDSAVYLCASSLRRTRNNEQFFGPGTRLTVL.

Turning to this clonotype: A much more abundant neighbour one base away suggests this may be a read error. The CDR3 sequence: CGASQGTANVLTF. CDR3 nucleotide sequence: TGCGGTGCTAGTCAGGGGACGGCCAACGTCCTGACTTTC. This chain joins TRBV20-1 and TRBJ2-6, with TRBD1 as a possible D gene (6 bases). Germline values: CDR1 DFQATT, CDR2 SNEGSKA (reference sequence). CDR3 length: 13 residues.

This clonotype is medium-sized by share. The chain recombines TRBV4-2 with TRBJ2-2, with TRBD1 as a possible D gene (6 bases). Germline V gene lookup returns CDR1 LGHNA and CDR2 YNFKEQ. The CDR3 spans 15 residues. The V gene lost 4 bases and the J gene lost 2 bases, with 11 bases spanning the gap. The CDR3 loop is CASSRRQDNTGELFF. CDR3 sequence (DNA): TGTGCCAGCAGCCGGAGACAGGATAACACCGGGGAGCTGTTTTTT.

This sequence joins TRBV19 and TRBJ2-1; D is ambiguous. This CDR3 has 13 residues. CDR1 and CDR2 from the germline V gene are LNHDA and SQIVND (reference sequence). V shed 5 bases and J shed 9 bases, with 14 bases lying between them. CDR3 sequence (DNA): TGTGCCAGTAGTCCCAATCCAGCAAGTGAGCAGTTCTTC. Translating gives CASSPNPASEQFF.

This chain joins TRBV27 and TRBJ1-1, with D perhaps TRBD1 (5 bases). This CDR3 has 19 amino acids. Germline loops: CDR1 MNHEY, CDR2 SMNVEV (reference sequence). V was pared by 1 base and J by 6 bases, with 27 bases between. CDR3 region: CASSLYGVRFVRRGAEAFF. CDR3 in DNA: TGTGCCAGCAGTTTATATGGGGTTCGATTTGTTCGAAGGGGCGCTGAAGCTTTCTTT.

Comments on this clonotype: A much larger clone lies a single base off, so this may be a read error. The V gene is TRBV12-3 or TRBV12-4, the J gene TRBJ1-1, with 9 nucleotides matching TRBD1. The CDR3 loop spans 13 amino acids. The CDR3 DNA is TGTGCCAGCAGTTGGACAGGGGTCGCTGAAGCTTCCTTT. As protein: CASSWTGVAEASF.

This clonotype occurred many times. This chain links TRBV3-1 with TRBJ1-2; D unclear. Trimming cost V 1 base and J 8 bases, with 8 bases left between them. CDR1 and CDR2 (germline): LGHDT, YNNKEL (reference sequence). CDR3 length: 12 amino acids. In DNA form, the CDR3 reads TGTGCCAGCAGCCAAGGGCGGACGGGCTACACCTTC. Translated, it gives CASSQGRTGYTF.

The chain has TRBV24-1 and TRBJ2-5; 9 nucleotides align to TRBD1. The CDR3 covers 16 residues. Trimming cost V 2 bases and J 7 bases; bases outside gene matches: 10. Germline CDR1 reads KGHDR; CDR2 reads SFDVKD. CDR3 in DNA: TGTGCCACCAGTGATTATCTCGACAGGGGGGTGGGGACCCAGTACTTC. Translation gives CATSDYLDRGVGTQYF.

The V gene is TRBV12-3 or TRBV12-4, the J gene TRBJ1-1; the D gene is possibly TRBD1 (5 bases). The CDR3 has 13 amino acids. Trimming pared 1 base from V and 5 bases from J, leaving 8 bases between. This CDR3 is CASSLGGMTEAFF. The CDR3 region has the DNA TGTGCCAGCAGTTTAGGGGGCATGACTGAAGCTTTCTTT.

In this sample, this clonotype turned up many times. The CDR3 bases are TGTGCCAGCAGTAGGGGACAGTTTGGGGGTAATGAAAAACTGTTTTTT. Its protein product is CASSRGQFGGNEKLFF. The chain carries TRBV6-5 and TRBJ1-4, with 7 bases fitting TRBD1. V gave up 5 bases and J gave up 4 bases; unmatched junction bases: 10. This CDR3 spans 16 amino acids. Germline assignment: CDR1 MNHEY and CDR2 SVGAGI.

The chain combines TRBV4-2 with TRBJ2-3, with a possible D match to TRBD2 (6 bases). Trimming cost V 2 bases and J 2 bases, with 14 bases left between them. This CDR3 region has 16 residues. Germline loops: CDR1 LGHNA, CDR2 YNFKEQ. Here the CDR3 reads CASSQRGGDFTDTQYF. CDR3 coding DNA: TGTGCCAGCAGCCAAAGGGGCGGGGATTTCACAGATACGCAGTATTTT.

As concerns this clonotype: This clone may be a read error of a much larger clone one base away. The chain employs TRBV28 and TRBJ1-2, with no clear D. V shed 2 bases and J shed 0 bases, with 7 bases lying between them. Germline CDR1 is MDHEN and CDR2 is SYDVKM. This CDR3 spans 14 amino acids. The CDR3 is CASSLGVTNYGYTF. The CDR3 DNA follows: TGTGCCAGCAGTTTAGGGGTTACTAACTATGGCTACACCTTC.

This clonotype was seen only a few times. This chain connects TRBV7-8 to TRBJ1-5; D is unresolved. V shed 4 bases and J shed 2 bases, with 21 bases lying between them. The CDR3 contains 18 residues. Germline V gene data show CDR1 as SGHVS and CDR2 as FQNEAQ. CDR3 amino acids: CASSSFGRRLRGNQPQHF. CDR3 nucleotides: TGTGCCAGCAGCTCATTTGGACGGAGATTAAGGGGCAATCAGCCCCAGCATTTT.

This chain connects TRBV3-1 to TRBJ1-2, with D tentatively TRBD1 (5 bases). Per the germline V gene, CDR1 is LGHDT and CDR2 is YNNKEL (reference sequence). The V and J ends lost 1 base and 7 bases respectively, with 7 bases between them. This CDR3 comprises 12 residues. The CDR3 loop reads CASSQGRGGYTF. CDR3 bases: TGTGCCAGCAGCCAAGGGAGGGGTGGCTACACCTTC.

This chain joins TRBV7-2 and TRBJ1-4; TRBD1 might be the D (6 bases). Germline CDR1 SGHTA, CDR2 FQGNSA. Trimming stripped 5 bases from V and 3 bases from J, with 7 bases between. This CDR3 region has 13 residues. The CDR3 DNA is TGTGCCAGCAGCAGGACAGCTAATGAAAAACTGTTTTTT. As protein: CASSRTANEKLFF.

This clonotype has ten or more counts. The rearrangement joins TRBV7-9 to TRBJ1-1; D is possibly TRBD1 (5 bases). Germline V CDR1 and CDR2: SEHNR, FQNEAQ (reference sequence). V lost 5 bases, J lost 1 base, and 14 bases lay in between. The CDR3 totals 15 residues. CDR3 in DNA: TGTGCCAGCAGCCCCGGGTCCGGACAGAACACTGAAGCTTTCTTT. Amino acids: CASSPGSGQNTEAFF.

This chain joins TRBV7-8 and TRBJ2-7; D ambiguous. The CDR3 is 13 amino acids. CDR1 and CDR2 (germline): SGHVS, FQNEAQ. Trimming stripped 1 base from V and 2 bases from J, with 6 bases between. The CDR3 here is CASSLDRPYEQYF. CDR3 coding DNA: TGTGCCAGCAGCTTAGATCGTCCCTACGAGCAGTACTTC. The full variable domain, in which reference TRBV7-8 and TRBJ2-7 provide the parts outside the CDR3, is GAGVSQSPRYKVAKRGQDVALRCDPISGHVSLFWYQQALGQGPEFLTYFQNEAQLDKSGLPSDRFFAERPEGSVSTLKIQRTQQEDSAVYLCASSLDRPYEQYFGPGTRLTVT.

This clonotype was observed a few times. CDR3 DNA sequence: TGTGCCAGCAGCAAAGGTTCTGGCGGCTACACCTTC. Encoded protein: CASSKGSGGYTF. V and J are TRBV9 and TRBJ1-2; D is uncertain. V was clipped by 4 bases and J by 8 bases, with 12 bases between them. Germline V lookup: CDR1 SGDLS, CDR2 YYNGEE. The CDR3 contains 12 residues.

This clonotype showed up many times. The chain joins TRBV7-2 to TRBJ2-7, with 8 bases that match TRBD1. The V and J ends lost 6 bases and 6 bases, in that order; junction bases with no gene match: 10. This CDR3 contains 14 residues. Germline V CDR1 and CDR2: SGHTA, FQGNSA. The CDR3 nucleotides read TGTGCCAGCAGATTCGACAGGGGTGCAGTCGAGCAGTACTTC. Its translation: CASRFDRGAVEQYF.

A single count supports this clonotype. Mismatch with germline at one junction end may stem from a read error. The chain couples TRBV5-1 to TRBJ1-1, with D unresolved. This CDR3 region has 14 residues. Germline V gives CDR1 SGHRS, CDR2 YFSETQ. The CDR3 sequence: CASSLSGWNTEAVF. The CDR3 DNA sequence: TGCGCCAGCAGCTTGTCCGGGTGGAACACTGAAGCTGTCTTT.

This clonotype was seen repeatedly, ten times or more. The chain has TRBV6-5 and TRBJ2-3; D is possibly TRBD2 (6 bases). Germline loops: CDR1 MNHEY, CDR2 SVGAGI. This CDR3 is built from 12 residues. Trimming pared 9 bases from V and 6 bases from J, leaving 13 bases between. The CDR3 bases are TGTGCCAGTCGGGACTCTTCGGATACGCAGTATTTT. This codes for CASRDSSDTQYF.

The chain employs TRBV5-1 and TRBJ1-4; D may be TRBD1 (6 bases). Germline lookup yields CDR1 SGHRS and CDR2 YFSETQ. CDR3 size: 14 residues. V lost 2 bases and J lost 7, with 12 bases in between. CDR3 sequence: CASSFGRGGEKLFF. The CDR3 nucleotides are TGCGCCAGCAGCTTCGGCAGGGGCGGTGAAAAACTGTTTTTT.

The CDR3 nucleotides are TGCAGTGCCTTGGGACGGCTTAATGAAAAACTGTTTTTT. This translates into CSALGRLNEKLFF. The chain employs TRBV20-1 and TRBJ1-4; perhaps TRBD1 as D (5 bases). Germline V CDR1 and CDR2: DFQATT, SNEGSKA (reference sequence). The CDR3 runs to 13 residues. V was pared by 6 bases and J by 4 bases, with 12 bases between.